This record concerns one T cell receptor (beta chain) sequence. Using immunoSEQ multiplex PCR, the repertoire was profiled, and TCRdb retains in-frame clones only, with some absent. Among 150,000 or so clones listed, approximately 93% were seen once. The data were obtained in a study of control samples from healthy donors and cancer patients. This receptor was obtained from a man in his late teens or twenties in good health. Specimen: blood.

The CDR3 bases are TGTGCCAGTAGTAAGACATACAATGAGCAGTTCTTC. It codes for CASSKTYNEQFF. V and J are TRBV19 and TRBJ2-1; D ambiguous. Germline assignment: CDR1 LNHDA and CDR2 SQIVND (reference sequence). V was cut by 4 bases and J by 4 bases, with 5 bases left in between. CDR3 length: 12 amino acids.